This record concerns one T cell receptor (beta chain) sequence. Antigen specificity is unknown. The CDR3 runs to 14 residues. V was cut by 2 bases and J by 2 bases, with 10 bases left in between. CDR1 is MNHNS, CDR2 SASEGT, per germline. Sequenced samples came from active juvenile idiopathic arthritis patients. This sample stems from a study of circulating and synovial CD4+ cells in juvenile arthritis. Study conclusions and caveats: Circulating pathogenic-like and bulk T cells looked alike by Vbeta family usage. Bulk blood CD4 samples held at least an order of magnitude more or fewer genomes than CPL. Compared with bulk blood, circulating pathogenic-like lymphocytes shared substantially more CDR3 sequences with synovial T cells.

Assay: immunoSEQ multiplex PCR; the TCRdb copy retains only in-frame clones and omits some. The sample has around 32,000 clones, over 85% seen once. Sequenced material: CD4+ T cells from blood. This sequence was found in a human donor with juvenile idiopathic arthritis. This rearrangement joins TRBV6-1 to TRBJ2-7, with D perhaps TRBD1 (6 bases). In DNA form, the CDR3 reads TGTGCCAGCAGTGAATTGGGGGCCCCCTACGAGCAGTACTTC. Translated: CASSELGAPYEQYF.